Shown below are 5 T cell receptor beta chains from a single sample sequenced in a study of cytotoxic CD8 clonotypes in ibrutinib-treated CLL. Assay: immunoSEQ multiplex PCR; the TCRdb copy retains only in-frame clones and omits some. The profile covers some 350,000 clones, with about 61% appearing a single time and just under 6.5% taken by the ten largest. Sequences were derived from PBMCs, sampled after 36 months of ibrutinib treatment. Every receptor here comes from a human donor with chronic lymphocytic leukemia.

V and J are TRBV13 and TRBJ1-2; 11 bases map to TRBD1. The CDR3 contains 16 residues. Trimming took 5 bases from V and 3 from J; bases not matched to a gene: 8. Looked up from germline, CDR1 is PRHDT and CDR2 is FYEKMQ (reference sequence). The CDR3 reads CASSRLRDRGYYGYTF. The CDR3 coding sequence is TGTGCCAGCAGCCGGCTCCGGGACAGGGGGTACTATGGCTACACCTTC. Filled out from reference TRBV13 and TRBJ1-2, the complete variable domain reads AAGVIQSPRHLIKEKRETATLKCYPIPRHDTVYWYQQGPGQDPQFLISFYEKMQSDKGSIPDRFSAQQFSDYHSELNMSSLELGDSALYFCASSRLRDRGYYGYTFGSGTRLTVV.

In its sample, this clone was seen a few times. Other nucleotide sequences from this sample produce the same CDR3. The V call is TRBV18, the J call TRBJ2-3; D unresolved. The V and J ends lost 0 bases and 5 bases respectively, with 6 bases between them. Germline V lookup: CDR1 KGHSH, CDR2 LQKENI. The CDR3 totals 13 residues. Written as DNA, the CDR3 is TGTGCCAGCTCACCACCCGGCGTAGATACGCAGTATTTT. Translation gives CASSPPGVDTQYF. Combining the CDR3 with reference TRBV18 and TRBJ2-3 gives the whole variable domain NAGVMQNPRHLVRRRGQEARLRCSPMKGHSHVYWYRQLPEEGLKFMVYLQKENIIDESGMPKERFSAEFPKEGPSILRIQQVVRGDSAAYFCASSPPGVDTQYFGPGTRLTVL.

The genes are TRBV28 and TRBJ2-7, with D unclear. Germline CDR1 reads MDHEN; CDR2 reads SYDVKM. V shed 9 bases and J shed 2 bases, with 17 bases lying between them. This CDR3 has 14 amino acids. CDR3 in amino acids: CASHLGSGAYEQYF. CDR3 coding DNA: TGTGCCAGTCACCTGGGTAGTGGAGCCTACGAGCAGTACTTC.

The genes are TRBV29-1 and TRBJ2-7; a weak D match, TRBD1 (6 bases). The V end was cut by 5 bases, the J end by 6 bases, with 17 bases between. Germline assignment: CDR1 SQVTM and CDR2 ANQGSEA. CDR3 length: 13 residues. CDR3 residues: CSVLTGPSGEQYF. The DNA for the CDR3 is TGCAGCGTTCTGACAGGACCATCGGGCGAGCAGTACTTC.

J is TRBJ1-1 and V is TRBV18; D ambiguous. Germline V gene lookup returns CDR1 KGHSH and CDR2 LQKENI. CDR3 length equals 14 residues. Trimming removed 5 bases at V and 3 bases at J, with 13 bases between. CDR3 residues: CASSSIQRDTEAFF. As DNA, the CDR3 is TGTGCCAGCTCATCTATTCAAAGGGACACTGAAGCTTTCTTT.